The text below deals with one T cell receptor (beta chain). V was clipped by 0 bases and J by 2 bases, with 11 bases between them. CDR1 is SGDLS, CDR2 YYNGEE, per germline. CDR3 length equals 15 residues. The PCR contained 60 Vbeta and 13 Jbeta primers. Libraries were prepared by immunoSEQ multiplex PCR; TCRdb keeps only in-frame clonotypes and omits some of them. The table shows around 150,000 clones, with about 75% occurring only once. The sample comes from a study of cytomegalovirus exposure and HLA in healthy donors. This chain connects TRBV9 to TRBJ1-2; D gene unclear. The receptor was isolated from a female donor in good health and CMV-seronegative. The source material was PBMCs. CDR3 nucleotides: TGTGCCAGCAGCGTAGACCAGATCCCCAACTATGGCTACACCTTC. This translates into CASSVDQIPNYGYTF.